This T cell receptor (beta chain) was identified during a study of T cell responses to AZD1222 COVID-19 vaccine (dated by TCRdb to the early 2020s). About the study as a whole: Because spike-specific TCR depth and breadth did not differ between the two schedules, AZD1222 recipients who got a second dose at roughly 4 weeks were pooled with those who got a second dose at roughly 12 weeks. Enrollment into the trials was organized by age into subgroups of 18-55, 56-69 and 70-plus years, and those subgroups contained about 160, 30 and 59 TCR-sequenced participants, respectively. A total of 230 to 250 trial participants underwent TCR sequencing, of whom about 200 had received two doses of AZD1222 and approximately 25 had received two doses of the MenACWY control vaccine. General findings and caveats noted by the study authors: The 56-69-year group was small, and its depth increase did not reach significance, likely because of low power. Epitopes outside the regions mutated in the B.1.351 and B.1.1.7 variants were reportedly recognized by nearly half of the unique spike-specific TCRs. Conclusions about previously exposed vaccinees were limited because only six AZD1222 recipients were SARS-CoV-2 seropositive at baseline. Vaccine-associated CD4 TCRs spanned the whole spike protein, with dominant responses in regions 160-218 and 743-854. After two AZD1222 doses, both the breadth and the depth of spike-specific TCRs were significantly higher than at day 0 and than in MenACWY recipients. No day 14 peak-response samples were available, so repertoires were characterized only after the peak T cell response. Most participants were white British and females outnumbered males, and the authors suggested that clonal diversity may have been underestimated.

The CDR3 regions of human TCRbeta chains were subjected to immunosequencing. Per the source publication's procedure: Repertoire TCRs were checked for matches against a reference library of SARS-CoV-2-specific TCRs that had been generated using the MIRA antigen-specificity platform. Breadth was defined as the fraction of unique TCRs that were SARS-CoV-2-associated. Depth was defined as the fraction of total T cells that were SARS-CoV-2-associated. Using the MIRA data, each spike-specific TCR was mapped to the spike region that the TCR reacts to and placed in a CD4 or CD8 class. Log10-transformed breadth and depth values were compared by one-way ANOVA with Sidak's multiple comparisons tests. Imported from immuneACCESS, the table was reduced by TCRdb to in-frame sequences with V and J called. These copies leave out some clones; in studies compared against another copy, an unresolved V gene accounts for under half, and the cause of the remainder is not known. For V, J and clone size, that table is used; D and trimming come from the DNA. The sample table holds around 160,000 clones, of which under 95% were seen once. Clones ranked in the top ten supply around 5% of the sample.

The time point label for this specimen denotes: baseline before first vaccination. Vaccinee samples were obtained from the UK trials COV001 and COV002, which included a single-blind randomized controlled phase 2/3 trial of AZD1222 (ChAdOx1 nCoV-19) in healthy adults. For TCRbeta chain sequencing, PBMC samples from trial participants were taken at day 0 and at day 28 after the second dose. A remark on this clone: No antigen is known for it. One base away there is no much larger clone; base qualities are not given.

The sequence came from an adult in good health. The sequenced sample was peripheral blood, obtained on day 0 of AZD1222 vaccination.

The CDR3 corresponds to CASSYLVRDGYTF. The sequenced DNA: TGTGCCAGCAGTTACCTCGTCCGGGATGGCTACACCTTC. The receptor chain draws on TRBV6-2 or TRBV6-3 and TRBJ1-2; no confident D gene assignment can be made. CDR1 MNHEY and CDR2 SVGEGT were looked up in the germline V gene. V gives up 2 bases and J gives up 6 bases, and the segment between their germline ends measures 10 bases. The CDR3 spans 13 residues, from the cysteine through the phenylalanine. Only CDR3 DNA remains: 39 bases, in frame from the first base.